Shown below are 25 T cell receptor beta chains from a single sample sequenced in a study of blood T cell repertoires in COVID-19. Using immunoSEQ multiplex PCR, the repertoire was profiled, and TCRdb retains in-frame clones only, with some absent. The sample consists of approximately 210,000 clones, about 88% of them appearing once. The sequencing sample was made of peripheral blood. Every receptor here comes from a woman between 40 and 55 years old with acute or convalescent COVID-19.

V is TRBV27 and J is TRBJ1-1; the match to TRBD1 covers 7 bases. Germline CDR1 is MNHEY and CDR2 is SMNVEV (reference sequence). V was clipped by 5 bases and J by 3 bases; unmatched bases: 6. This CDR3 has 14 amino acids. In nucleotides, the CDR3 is TGTGCCAGCAGTCAGACAGGGTGGGACACTGAAGCTTTCTTT. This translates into CASSQTGWDTEAFF.

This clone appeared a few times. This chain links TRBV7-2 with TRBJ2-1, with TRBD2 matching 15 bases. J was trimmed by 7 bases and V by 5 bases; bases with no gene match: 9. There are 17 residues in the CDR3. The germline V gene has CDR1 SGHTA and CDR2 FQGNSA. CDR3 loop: CASSLRTSGGARNEQFF. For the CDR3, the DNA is TGTGCCAGCAGCCTACGGACTAGCGGGGGGGCACGGAATGAGCAGTTCTTC.

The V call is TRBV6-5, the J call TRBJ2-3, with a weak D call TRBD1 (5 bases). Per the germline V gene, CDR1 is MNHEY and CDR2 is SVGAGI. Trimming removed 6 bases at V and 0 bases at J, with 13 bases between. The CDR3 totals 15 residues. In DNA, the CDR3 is TGTGCCAGCAGCTCTCGACAGATTAGCACAGATACGCAGTATTTT. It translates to CASSSRQISTDTQYF.

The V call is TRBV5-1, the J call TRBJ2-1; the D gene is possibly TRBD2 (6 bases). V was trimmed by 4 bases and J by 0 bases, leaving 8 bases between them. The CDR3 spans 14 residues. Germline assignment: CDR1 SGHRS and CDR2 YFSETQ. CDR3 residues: CASSRGNSYNEQFF. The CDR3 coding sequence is TGCGCCAGCAGCCGGGGGAACTCCTACAATGAGCAGTTCTTC.

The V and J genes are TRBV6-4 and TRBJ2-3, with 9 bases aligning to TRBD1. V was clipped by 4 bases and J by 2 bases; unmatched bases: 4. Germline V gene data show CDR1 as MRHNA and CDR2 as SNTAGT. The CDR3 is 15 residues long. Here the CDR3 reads CASSVGDRATDTQYF. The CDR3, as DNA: TGTGCCAGCAGTGTCGGGGACAGGGCCACAGATACGCAGTATTTT.

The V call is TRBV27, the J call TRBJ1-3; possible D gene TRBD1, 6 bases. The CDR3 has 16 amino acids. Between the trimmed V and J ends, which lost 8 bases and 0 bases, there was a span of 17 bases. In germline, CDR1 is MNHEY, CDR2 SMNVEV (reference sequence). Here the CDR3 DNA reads TGTGCCAGCGGGAGCGGGGGGCCCCACTCTGGAAACACCATATATTTT. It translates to CASGSGGPHSGNTIYF.

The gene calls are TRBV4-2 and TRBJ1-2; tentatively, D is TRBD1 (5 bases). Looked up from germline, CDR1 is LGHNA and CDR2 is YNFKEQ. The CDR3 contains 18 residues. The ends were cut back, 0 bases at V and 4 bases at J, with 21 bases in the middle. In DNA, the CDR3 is TGTGCCAGCAGCCAAGAAGGGGAGGAGGAGGAGCTTCTCTATGGCTACACCTTC. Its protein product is CASSQEGEEEELLYGYTF.

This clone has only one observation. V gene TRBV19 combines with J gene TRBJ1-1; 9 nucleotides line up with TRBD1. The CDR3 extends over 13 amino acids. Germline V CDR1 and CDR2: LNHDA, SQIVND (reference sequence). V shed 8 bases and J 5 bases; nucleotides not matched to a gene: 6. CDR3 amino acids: CASQDRGSTEAFF. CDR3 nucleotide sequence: TGTGCCAGTCAGGACAGGGGAAGTACTGAAGCTTTCTTT.

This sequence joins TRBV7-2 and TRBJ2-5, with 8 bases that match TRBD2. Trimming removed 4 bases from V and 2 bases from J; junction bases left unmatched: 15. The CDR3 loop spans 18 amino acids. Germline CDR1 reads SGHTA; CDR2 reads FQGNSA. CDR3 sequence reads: CASSSGPFGGGRQETQYF. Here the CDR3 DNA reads TGTGCCAGCAGCTCCGGCCCTTTTGGCGGGGGGCGACAAGAGACCCAGTACTTC.

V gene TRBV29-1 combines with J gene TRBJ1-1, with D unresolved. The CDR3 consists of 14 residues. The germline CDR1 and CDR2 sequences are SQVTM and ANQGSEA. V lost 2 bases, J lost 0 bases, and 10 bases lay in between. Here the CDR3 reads CSVERWRMNTEAFF. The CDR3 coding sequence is TGCAGCGTTGAAAGGTGGAGGATGAACACTGAAGCTTTCTTT.

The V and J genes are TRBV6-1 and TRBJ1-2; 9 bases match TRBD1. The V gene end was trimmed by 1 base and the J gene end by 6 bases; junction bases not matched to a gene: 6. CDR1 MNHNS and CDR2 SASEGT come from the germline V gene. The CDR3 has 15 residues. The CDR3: CASSEVGQGPHGYTF. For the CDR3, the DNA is TGTGCCAGCAGTGAAGTAGGACAGGGGCCCCATGGCTACACCTTC.

CDR3 region: CASSVTSGGVAEQFF. CDR3 nucleotides: TGTGCCAGCAGCGTCACTAGCGGGGGGGTAGCTGAGCAGTTCTTC. V gene TRBV9 combines with J gene TRBJ2-1; 13 bases match TRBD2. Losses at the gene ends were 2 bases for V and 9 bases for J; bases not matched to a gene: 5. CDR3 size: 15 residues. CDR1 and CDR2 (germline): SGDLS, YYNGEE.

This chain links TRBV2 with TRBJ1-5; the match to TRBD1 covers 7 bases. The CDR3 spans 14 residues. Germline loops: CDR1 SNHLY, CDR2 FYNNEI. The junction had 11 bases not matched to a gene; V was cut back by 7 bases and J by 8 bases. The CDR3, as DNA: TGTGCCAGCACCCTAGGACAGGATATCAAGCCCCAGCATTTT. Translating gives CASTLGQDIKPQHF.

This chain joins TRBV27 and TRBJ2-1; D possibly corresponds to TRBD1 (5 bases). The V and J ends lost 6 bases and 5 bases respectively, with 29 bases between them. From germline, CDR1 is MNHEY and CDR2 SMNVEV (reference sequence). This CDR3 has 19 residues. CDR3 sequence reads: CASSEGPGSIGVSHNEQFF. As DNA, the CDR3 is TGTGCCAGCAGCGAAGGGCCAGGGTCAATCGGAGTTTCCCACAATGAGCAGTTCTTC.

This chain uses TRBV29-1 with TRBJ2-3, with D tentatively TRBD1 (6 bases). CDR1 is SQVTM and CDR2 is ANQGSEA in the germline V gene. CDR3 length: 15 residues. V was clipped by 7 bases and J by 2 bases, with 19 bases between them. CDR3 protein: CSAVPGQTITDTQYF. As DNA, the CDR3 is TGCAGCGCGGTACCGGGACAAACTATCACAGATACGCAGTATTTT.

As DNA, the CDR3 is TGTGCCAGCAGCCCCGGGACTAGCGGCACAGATACGCAGTATTTT. It yields the protein CASSPGTSGTDTQYF. The chain employs TRBV4-2 and TRBJ2-3, with 10 bases fitting TRBD2. CDR3 size: 15 residues. V shed 4 bases, J shed 1 base, and the junction held 2 bases outside the gene matches. CDR1 and CDR2 from the germline V gene are LGHNA and YNFKEQ.

CDR3 bases: TGTGCCAGCAGCTCGACCGGGACAGCCCACTATGGCTACACCTTC. The encoded protein is CASSSTGTAHYGYTF. The chain joins TRBV28 to TRBJ1-2; 7 nucleotides align to TRBD1. V lost 6 bases and J lost 3; bases outside the gene matches: 10. The CDR3 extends over 15 amino acids. Per the germline V gene, CDR1 is MDHEN and CDR2 is SYDVKM.

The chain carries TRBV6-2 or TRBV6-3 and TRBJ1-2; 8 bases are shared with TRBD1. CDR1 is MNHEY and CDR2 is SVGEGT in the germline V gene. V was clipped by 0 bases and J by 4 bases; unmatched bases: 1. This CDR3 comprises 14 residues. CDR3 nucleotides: TGTGCCAGCAGTTACTCAACAGGGGGCTATGGCTACACCTTC. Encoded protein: CASSYSTGGYGYTF.

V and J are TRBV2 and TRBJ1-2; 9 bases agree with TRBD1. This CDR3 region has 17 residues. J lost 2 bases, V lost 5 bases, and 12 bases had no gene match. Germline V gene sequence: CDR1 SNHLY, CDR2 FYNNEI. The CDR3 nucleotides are TGTGCCAGCAGTTTCGGCTCCGGGACAGGGTACAACTATGGCTACACCTTC. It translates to CASSFGSGTGYNYGYTF.

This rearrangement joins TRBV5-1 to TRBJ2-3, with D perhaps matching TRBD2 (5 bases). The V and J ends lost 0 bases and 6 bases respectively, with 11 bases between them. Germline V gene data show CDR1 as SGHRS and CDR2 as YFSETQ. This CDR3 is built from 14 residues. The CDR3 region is CASSLGGREDTQYF. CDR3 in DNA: TGCGCCAGCAGCTTGGGAGGGCGCGAGGATACGCAGTATTTT.

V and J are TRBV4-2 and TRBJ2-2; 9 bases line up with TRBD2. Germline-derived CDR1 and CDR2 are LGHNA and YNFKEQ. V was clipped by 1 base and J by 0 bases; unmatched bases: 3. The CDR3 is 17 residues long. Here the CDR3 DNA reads TGTGCCAGCAGCCAAGTCAGCGGGGGGACGAACACCGGGGAGCTGTTTTTT. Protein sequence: CASSQVSGGTNTGELFF.

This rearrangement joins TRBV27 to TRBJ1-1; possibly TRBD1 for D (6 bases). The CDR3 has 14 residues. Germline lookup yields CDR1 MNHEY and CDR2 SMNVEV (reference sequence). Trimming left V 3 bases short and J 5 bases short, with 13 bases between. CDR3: CASSLRGGPTEAFF. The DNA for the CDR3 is TGTGCCAGCAGTTTGAGGGGGGGACCGACTGAAGCTTTCTTT.

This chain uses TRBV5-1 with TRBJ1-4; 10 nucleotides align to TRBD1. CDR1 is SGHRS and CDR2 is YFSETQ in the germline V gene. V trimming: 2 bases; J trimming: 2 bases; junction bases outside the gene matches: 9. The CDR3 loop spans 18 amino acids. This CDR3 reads CASSFRDRGGSTNEKLFF. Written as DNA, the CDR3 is TGCGCCAGCAGCTTCCGGGACAGGGGCGGGAGTACTAATGAAAAACTGTTTTTT.

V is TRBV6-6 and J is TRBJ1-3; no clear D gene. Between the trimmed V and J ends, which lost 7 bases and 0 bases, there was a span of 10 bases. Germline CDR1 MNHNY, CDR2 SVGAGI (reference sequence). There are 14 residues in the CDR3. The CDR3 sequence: CASTQHRSGNTIYF. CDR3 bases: TGTGCCAGCACCCAACACCGCTCTGGAAACACCATATATTTT.

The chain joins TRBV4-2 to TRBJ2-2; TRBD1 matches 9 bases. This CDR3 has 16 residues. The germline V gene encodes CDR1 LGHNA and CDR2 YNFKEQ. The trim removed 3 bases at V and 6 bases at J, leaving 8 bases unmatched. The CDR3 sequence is CASSQAGTGPAGELFF. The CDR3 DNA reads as TGTGCCAGCAGCCAGGCCGGGACAGGGCCTGCCGGGGAGCTGTTTTTT.